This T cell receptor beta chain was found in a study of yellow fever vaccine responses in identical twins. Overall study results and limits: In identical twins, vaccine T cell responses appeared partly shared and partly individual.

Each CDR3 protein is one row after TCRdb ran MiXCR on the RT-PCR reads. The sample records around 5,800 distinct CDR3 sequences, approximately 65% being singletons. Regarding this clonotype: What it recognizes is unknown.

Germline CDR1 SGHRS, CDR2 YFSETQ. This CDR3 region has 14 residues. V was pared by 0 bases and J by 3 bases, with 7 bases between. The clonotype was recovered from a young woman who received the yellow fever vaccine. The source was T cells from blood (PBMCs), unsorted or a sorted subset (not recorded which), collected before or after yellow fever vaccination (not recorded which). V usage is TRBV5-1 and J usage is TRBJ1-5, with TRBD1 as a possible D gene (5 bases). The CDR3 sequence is CASSLGQSNQPQHF. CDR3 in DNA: TGCGCCAGCAGCTTGGGACAGTCCAATCAGCCCCAGCATTTT.